The clone carrying this TCR beta chain was counted between two and nine times. Its antigen is unknown. The sample belongs to a study of beta chain features in type 1 diabetes. Study details: Cell yields, gender and age were comparable in patients and healthy donors.

CDR3 length equals 14 residues. Germline V CDR1 and CDR2: SGHRS, YFSETQ. V shed 1 base, J shed 6 bases, and the junction held 6 bases outside the gene matches. The authors reverse transcribed all of the isolated RNA, so sequencing captured expressed TCRB transcripts. The table came from immunoSEQ multiplex PCR; TCRdb's copy has only in-frame clones and leaves some out. Found here are 250,000 to 350,000 clones, 13% to 15% of them singletons; the top ten hold about 0.015%. CD45RO/CCR7/CD25/CD127/CD95/CD27 sorting isolated CD4+ naive, central memory, regulatory and stem cell-like memory cells. Broader study findings: When Type 1 diabetes patients were examined, their TCRB CDR3s proved moderately but significantly shorter in all four CD4+ subsets.

The clonotype was recovered from a man aged 25-45 years with type 1 diabetes. Input material: naive CD4+ T cells from blood. The rearrangement joins TRBV5-1 to TRBJ1-2; 7 bases map to TRBD1. CDR3 sequence: CASSLLSQGDGYTF. The CDR3 DNA sequence: TGCGCCAGCAGCTTGCTATCCCAGGGGGATGGCTACACCTTC.